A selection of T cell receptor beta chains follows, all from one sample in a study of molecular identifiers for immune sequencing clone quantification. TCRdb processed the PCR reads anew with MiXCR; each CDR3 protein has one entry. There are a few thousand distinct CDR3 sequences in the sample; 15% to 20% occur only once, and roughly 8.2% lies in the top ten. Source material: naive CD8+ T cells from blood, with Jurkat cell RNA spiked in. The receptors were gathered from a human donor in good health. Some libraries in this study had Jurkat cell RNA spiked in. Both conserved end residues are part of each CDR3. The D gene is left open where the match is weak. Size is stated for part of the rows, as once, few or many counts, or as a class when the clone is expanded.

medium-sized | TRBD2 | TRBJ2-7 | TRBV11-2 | CASTTGTSGSSYEQYF | TGTGCCAGCACTACGGGTACTAGCGGAAGCTCCTACGAGCAGTACTTC
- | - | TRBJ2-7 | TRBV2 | CASIEPARGEQYF | TGTGCCAGCATAGAACCAGCCCGGGGGGAGCAGTACTTC
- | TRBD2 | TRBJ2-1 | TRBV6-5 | CASNPGGSYNEQFF | TGTGCCAGCAACCCGGGGGGATCCTACAATGAGCAGTTCTTC
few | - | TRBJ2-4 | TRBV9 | CASSVDGSGGRNIQYF | TGTGCCAGCAGCGTAGATGGTTCAGGCGGGCGCAACATTCAGTACTTC
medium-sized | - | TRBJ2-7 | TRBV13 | CASSSKLRYFEQYF | TGTGCCAGCAGCTCGAAGCTAAGGTATTTCGAGCAGTACTTC
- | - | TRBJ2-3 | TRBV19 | CASSIDSRTDNTDTQYF | TGTGCCAGTAGTATAGATTCCCGGACAGATAACACAGATACGCAGTATTTT
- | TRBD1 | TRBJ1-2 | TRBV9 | CASRAQGAPGYTF | TGTGCCAGCAGAGCACAGGGGGCGCCGGGCTACACCTTC
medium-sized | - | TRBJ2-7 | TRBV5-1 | CASSFVPFQSQASYEQYF | TGCGCCAGCAGCTTCGTTCCCTTCCAGAGCCAAGCCTCCTACGAGCAGTACTTC
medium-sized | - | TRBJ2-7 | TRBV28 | CASSLRAGPYEQYF | TGTGCCAGCAGTTTAAGAGCGGGCCCCTACGAGCAGTACTTC
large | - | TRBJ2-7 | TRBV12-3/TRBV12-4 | CASSLAGSGEQYF | TGTGCCAGCAGTTTAGCTGGGTCGGGCGAGCAGTACTTC
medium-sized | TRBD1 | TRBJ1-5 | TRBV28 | CASSDYRGSNQPQHF | TGTGCCAGCAGTGATTACAGGGGTAGCAATCAGCCCCAGCATTTT
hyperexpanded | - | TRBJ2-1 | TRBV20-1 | CSAPGEYNEQFF | TGCAGTGCCCCCGGGGAATACAATGAGCAGTTCTTC
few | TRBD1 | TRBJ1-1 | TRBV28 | CASSLIRQGGNTEAFF | TGTGCCAGCAGTCTCATTAGACAGGGTGGGAACACTGAAGCTTTCTTT
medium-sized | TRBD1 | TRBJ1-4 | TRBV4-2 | CASSQEHKGAGRSEKLFF | TGTGCCAGCAGCCAAGAACACAAGGGGGCAGGGAGAAGTGAAAAACTGTTTTTT
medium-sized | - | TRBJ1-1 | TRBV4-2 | CASSQDLGGNTEAFF | TGTGCCAGCAGCCAAGATCTCGGAGGGAACACTGAAGCTTTCTTT
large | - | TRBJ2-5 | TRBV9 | CASSPRAQETQYF | TGTGCCAGCAGCCCTAGGGCCCAAGAGACCCAGTACTTC
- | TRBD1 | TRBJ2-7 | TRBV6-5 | CASSFLPRNRGEGYEQYF | TGTGCCAGCAGTTTCCTTCCCAGAAACAGGGGGGAAGGCTACGAGCAGTACTTC
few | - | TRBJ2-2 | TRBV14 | CASSQGGELFF | TGTGCCAGCAGCCAGGGCGGGGAGCTGTTTTTT
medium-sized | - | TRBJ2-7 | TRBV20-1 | CSARDTTAQGEMVEQYF | TGCAGTGCTAGAGATACGACGGCTCAAGGGGAAATGGTTGAGCAGTACTTC
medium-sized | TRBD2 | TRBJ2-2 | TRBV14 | CASSQDLAGGFSTGELFF | TGTGCCAGCAGCCAGGATTTAGCGGGAGGTTTCTCCACCGGGGAGCTGTTTTTT
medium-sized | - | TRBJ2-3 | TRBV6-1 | CASSDWRDTQYF | TGTGCCAGCAGTGACTGGCGTGATACGCAGTATTTT
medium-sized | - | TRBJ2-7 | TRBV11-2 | CASSLLTGTYEQYF | TGTGCCAGCAGCTTACTTACCGGGACCTACGAGCAGTACTTC
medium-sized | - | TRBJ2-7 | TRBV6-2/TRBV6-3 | CASSSDSWDHGLYEQYF | TGTGCCAGCAGTTCAGACTCCTGGGACCATGGGTTATACGAGCAGTACTTC